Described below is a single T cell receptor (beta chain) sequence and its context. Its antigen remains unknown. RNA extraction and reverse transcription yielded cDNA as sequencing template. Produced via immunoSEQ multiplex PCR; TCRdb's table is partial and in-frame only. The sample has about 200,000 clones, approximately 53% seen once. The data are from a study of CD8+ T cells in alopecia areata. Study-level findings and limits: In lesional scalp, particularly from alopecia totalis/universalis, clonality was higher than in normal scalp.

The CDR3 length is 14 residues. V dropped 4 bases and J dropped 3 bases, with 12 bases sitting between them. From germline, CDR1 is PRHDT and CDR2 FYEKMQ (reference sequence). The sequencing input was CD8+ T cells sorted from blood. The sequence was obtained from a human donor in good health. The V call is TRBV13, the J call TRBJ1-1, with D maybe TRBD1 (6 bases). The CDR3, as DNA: TGTGCCAGCAGCTCAACTACAGGGTACACTGAAGCTTTCTTT. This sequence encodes CASSSTTGYTEAFF.